This record covers a single TCR beta chain. The antigen is undetermined. Germline lookup yields CDR1 SGHVS and CDR2 FNYEAQ. CDR3 length: 13 amino acids. The sample belongs to a study of CXCR3-negative and CXCR3-positive naive CD8 T cells. UMI-labeled 5' RACE yielded the TRB cDNA libraries. TCRdb processed the 5' RACE reads again and assigns one entry to each CDR3 protein, with no DNA. The listing records roughly 100,000 distinct CDR3 sequences. General study points: The majority of assays used fresh PBMCs, and CXCR3 expression partially decreased after cryopreservation. Comparably high diversity was seen in both naive subsets, and much lower diversity in memory CD8+ cells. The study found more hydrophobic TRB CDR3s in CXCR3-positive naive cells than in CXCR3-negative naive cells.

The rearrangement joins TRBV7-6 to TRBJ1-6. This clonotype was sampled from a human donor in good health. Some clones in this sample may be carry-over from other donors' samples. The sequenced sample consisted of naive CXCR3+ CD8+ T cells from blood. Regarding subset: CD45RO-CCR7+CD27+CD95- naive CD8+ T cells expressing CXCR3 (TNR3+). This chain's CDR3 is CASSDSYNSPLHF.